This is a list of T cell receptor beta chains from one sample in a study of cytotoxic CD8 clonotypes in ibrutinib-treated CLL. TCRdb keeps only in-frame clones here, not all; method: immunoSEQ multiplex PCR. The sample holds about 32,000 clones, 71% seen once. The sequenced sample was PBMCs, obtained at disease progression, from a patient treated with ibrutinib. The receptors stem from a human donor with chronic lymphocytic leukemia. CDR3s include the opening cysteine and the closing phenylalanine or tryptophan. Each record gives: clone size, V gene, D gene, J gene, CDR3 protein, CDR3 DNA. D genes are given only for firm matches. Clone size appears in some rows only: once, few, many, or a class for an expanded clone.

-	TRBV5-4	TRBD1	TRBJ2-1	CASSPTGDSYNEQFF	TGTGCCAGCAGTCCTACAGGGGACTCCTACAATGAGCAGTTCTTC
-	TRBV4-1	-	TRBJ1-6	CASSQDRSLFGSPLHF	TGCGCCAGCAGCCAAGATAGGTCATTATTCGGATCACCCCTCCACTTT
-	TRBV5-1	-	TRBJ2-1	CASSLASPLVNEQFF	TGCGCCAGCAGCTTGGCATCTCCTTTGGTCAATGAGCAGTTCTTC
-	TRBV5-5	-	TRBJ2-7	CASSLVPDLYEQYF	TGTGCCAGCAGCTTGGTTCCGGACCTCTACGAGCAGTACTTC
-	TRBV4-1	TRBD1	TRBJ2-2	CASRQGAANTGELFF	TGCGCCAGCCGGCAGGGGGCCGCGAACACCGGGGAGCTGTTTTTT
-	TRBV7-9	TRBD1	TRBJ2-3	CASSLGQASTDTQYF	TGTGCCAGCAGCTTGGGACAGGCTTCCACAGATACGCAGTATTTT
few	TRBV4-1	-	TRBJ1-2	CASSQVRLRENYGYTF	TGCGCCAGCAGCCAAGTGCGTCTTCGTGAGAACTATGGCTACACCTTC
-	TRBV6-5	-	TRBJ2-3	CASRAGAADTQYF	TGTGCCAGCAGGGCGGGGGCCGCAGATACGCAGTATTTT
-	TRBV19	TRBD1	TRBJ1-6	CASSLPFGQGNSPLHF	TGTGCCAGTAGTCTCCCCTTTGGACAGGGCAATTCACCCCTCCACTTT
once	TRBV5-5	-	TRBJ2-3	CASSLTPLLYTQYF	TGTGCCAGCAGCTTGACACCTTTACTGTATACGCAGTATTTT
few	TRBV6-1	TRBD1	TRBJ1-1	CASSDRGRRSEAFF	TGTGCCAGCAGCGACAGGGGGCGGCGGTCTGAAGCTTTCTTT
many	TRBV6-1	-	TRBJ1-2	CASSEIWDSNYGYTF	TGTGCCAGCAGTGAAATTTGGGACTCCAACTATGGCTACACCTTC
once	TRBV2	-	TRBJ2-2	CASSVGRSTGELFF	TGTGCCAGCAGTGTGGGGCGCAGTACCGGGGAGCTGTTTTTT
-	TRBV4-2	-	TRBJ1-2	CASSDSTGGYGYTF	TGTGCCAGCAGCGACTCGACTGGCGGCTATGGCTACACCTTC
-	TRBV9	TRBD1	TRBJ2-2	CASTQTGTGTTGELFF	TGTGCCAGCACCCAAACCGGGACAGGGACCACCGGGGAGCTGTTTTTT
few	TRBV4-3	-	TRBJ1-6	CASSQDPPGGSPLHF	TGCGCCAGCAGCCAAGATCCCCCTGGGGGTTCACCCCTCCACTTT
-	TRBV5-1	-	TRBJ1-6	CASSQGRNSPLHF	TGCGCCAGCAGCCAGGGGCGGAATTCACCCCTCCACTTT
-	TRBV5-1	-	TRBJ1-1	CASSPEGGAMNTEAFF	TGCGCCAGCAGCCCCGAAGGGGGGGCAATGAACACTGAAGCTTTCTTT
-	TRBV2	-	TRBJ1-1	CASRHRENTEAFF	TGTGCCAGCAGGCACAGGGAAAACACTGAAGCTTTCTTT
-	TRBV2	-	TRBJ2-5	CASSARTQYF	TGTGCCAGCAGCGCCAGGACCCAGTACTTC
-	TRBV21-1	-	TRBJ2-1	CASTLKRGVYNEQFF	TGTGCCAGCACCCTAAAGAGGGGGGTATACAATGAGCAGTTCTTC
-	TRBV4-1	TRBD1	TRBJ2-7	CASSPQGFTGASSSYEQYF	TGCGCCAGCAGCCCGCAGGGGTTTACAGGGGCTTCTAGCTCCTACGAGCAGTACTTC
-	TRBV5-1	-	TRBJ2-2	CASSLARGFGELFF	TGCGCCAGCAGCTTGGCTCGGGGTTTCGGGGAGCTGTTTTTT
few	TRBV10-2	-	TRBJ1-6	CASRGNSPLHF	TGCGCCAGCAGGGGTAATTCACCCCTCCACTTT
few	TRBV19	-	TRBJ1-5	CASSIANTGTRHYF	TGTGCCAGTAGTATAGCGAATACCGGGACCCGTCATTATTTT